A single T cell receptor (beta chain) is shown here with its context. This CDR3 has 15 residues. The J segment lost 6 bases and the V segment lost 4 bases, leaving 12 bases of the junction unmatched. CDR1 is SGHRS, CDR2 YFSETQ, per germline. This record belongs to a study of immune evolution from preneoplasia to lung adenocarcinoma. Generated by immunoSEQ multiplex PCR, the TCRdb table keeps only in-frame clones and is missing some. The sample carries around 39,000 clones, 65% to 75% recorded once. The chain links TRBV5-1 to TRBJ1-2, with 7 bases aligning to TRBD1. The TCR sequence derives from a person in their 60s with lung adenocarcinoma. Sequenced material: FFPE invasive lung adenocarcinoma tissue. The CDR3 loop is CASSGGADRNNGYTF. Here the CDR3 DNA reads TGCGCCAGCAGCGGGGGCGCGGACAGGAATAATGGCTACACCTTC.